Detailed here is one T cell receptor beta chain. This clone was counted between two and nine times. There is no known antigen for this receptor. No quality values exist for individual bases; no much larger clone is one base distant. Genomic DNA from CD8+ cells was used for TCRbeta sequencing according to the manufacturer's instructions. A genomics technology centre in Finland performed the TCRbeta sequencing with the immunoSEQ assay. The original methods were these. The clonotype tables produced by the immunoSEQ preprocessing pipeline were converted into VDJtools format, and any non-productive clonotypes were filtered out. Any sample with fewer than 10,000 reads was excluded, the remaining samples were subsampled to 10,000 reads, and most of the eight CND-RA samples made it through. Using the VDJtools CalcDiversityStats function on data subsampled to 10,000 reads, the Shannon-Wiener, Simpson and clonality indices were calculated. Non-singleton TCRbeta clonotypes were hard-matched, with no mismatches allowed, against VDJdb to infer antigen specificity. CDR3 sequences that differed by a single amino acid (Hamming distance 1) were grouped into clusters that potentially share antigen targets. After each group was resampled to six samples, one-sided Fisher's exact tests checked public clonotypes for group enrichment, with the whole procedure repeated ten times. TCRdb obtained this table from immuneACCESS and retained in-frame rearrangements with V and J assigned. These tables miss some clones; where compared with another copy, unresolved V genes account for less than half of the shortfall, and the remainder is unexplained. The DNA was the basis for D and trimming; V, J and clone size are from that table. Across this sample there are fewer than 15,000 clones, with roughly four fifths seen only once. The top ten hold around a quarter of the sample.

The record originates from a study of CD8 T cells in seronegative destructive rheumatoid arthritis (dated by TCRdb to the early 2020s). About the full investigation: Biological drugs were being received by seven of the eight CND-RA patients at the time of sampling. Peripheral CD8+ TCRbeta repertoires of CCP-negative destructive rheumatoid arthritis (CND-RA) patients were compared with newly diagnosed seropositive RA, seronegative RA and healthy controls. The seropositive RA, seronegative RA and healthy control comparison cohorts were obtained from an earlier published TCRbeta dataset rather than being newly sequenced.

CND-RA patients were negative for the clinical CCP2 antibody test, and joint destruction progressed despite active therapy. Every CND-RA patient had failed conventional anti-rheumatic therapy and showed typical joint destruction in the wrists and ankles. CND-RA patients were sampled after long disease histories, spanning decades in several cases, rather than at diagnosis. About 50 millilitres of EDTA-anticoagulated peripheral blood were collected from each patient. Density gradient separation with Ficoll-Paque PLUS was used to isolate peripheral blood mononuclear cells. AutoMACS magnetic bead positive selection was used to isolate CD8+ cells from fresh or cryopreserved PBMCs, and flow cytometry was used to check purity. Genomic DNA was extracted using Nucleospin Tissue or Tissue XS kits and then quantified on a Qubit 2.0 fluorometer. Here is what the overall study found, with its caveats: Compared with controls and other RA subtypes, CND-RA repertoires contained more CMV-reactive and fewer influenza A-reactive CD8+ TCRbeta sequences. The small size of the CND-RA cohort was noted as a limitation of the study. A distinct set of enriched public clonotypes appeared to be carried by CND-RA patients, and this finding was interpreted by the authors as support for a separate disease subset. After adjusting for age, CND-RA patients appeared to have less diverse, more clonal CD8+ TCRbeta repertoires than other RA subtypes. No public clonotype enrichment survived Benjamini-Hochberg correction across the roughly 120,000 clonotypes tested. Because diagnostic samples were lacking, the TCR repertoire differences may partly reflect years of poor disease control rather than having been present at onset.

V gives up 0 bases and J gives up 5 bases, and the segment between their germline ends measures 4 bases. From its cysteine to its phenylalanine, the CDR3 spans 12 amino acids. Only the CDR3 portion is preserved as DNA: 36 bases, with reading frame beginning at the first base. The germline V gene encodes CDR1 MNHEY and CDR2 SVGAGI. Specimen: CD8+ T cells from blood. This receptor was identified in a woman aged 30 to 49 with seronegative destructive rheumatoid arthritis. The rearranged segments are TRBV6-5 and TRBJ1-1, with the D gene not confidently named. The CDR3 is CASSYSATEAFF. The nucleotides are TGTGCCAGCAGTTACTCCGCGACTGAAGCTTTCTTT.